Presented here are 9 T cell receptor beta chains from one specimen sequenced in a study of OX40 agonist ivuxolimab in advanced cancers. Sequencing was performed with immunoSEQ multiplex PCR; in TCRdb, only in-frame clones are kept and a portion is missing. The repertoire has tens of thousands of clones, roughly 89% of them found once; the top ten carry about 0.2%. The source was CD4+ or CD8+ T cells sorted from blood, collected in a trial of the OX40 agonist ivuxolimab. The receptor source for this set is an adult with an advanced solid tumor such as melanoma, head and neck, liver or kidney cancer.

The rearrangement uses TRBV7-3 and TRBJ2-2; D assignment may be TRBD1 or TRBD2 (5 bases each). Germline CDR1 reads SGHTA; CDR2 reads FQGTGA. Trimming removed 0 bases from V and 6 bases from J, with 14 bases in between. The CDR3 is made up of 16 amino acids. The DNA for the CDR3 is TGTGCCAGCAGCTTAACACGGGACGGTGGGGCCGGGGAGCTGTTTTTT. Translated: CASSLTRDGGAGELFF.

The rearrangement joins TRBV5-1 to TRBJ2-5; possible D gene TRBD1, 6 bases. There are 15 residues in the CDR3. Germline CDR1 and CDR2: SGHRS and YFSETQ. V was trimmed by 0 bases and J by 2 bases, leaving 11 bases between them. The CDR3 sequence: CASSLGQVLQETQYF. CDR3 nucleotides: TGCGCCAGCAGCTTGGGACAGGTACTACAAGAGACCCAGTACTTC.

The chain is built from TRBV5-4 and TRBJ2-1; 8 bases line up with TRBD1. The CDR3 runs 15 residues. The germline V gene has CDR1 SGHNT and CDR2 YYREEE (reference sequence). V trimming: 3 bases; J trimming: 6 bases; junction bases outside the gene matches: 8. For the CDR3, the DNA is TGTGCCAGCAGCTCCCAGGGGGCGGGGTTCAATGAGCAGTTCTTC. It yields the protein CASSSQGAGFNEQFF.

The chain uses TRBV7-2 and TRBJ2-1; no firm D call. V was clipped by 8 bases and J by 7 bases, with 6 bases between them. Looked up from germline, CDR1 is SGHTA and CDR2 is FQGNSA. This CDR3 is built from 10 residues. CDR3 sequence (DNA): TGTGCCAGCCAAGGGAATGAGCAGTTCTTC. Protein sequence: CASQGNEQFF.

The CDR3 coding sequence is TGTGCCAGCAGTCTGAATGGGGGGTATAGCAATCAGCCCCAGCATTTT. It is translated as CASSLNGGYSNQPQHF. This chain links TRBV28 with TRBJ1-5, with D tentatively TRBD1 (5 bases). The CDR3 contains 16 residues. Germline V lookup: CDR1 MDHEN, CDR2 SYDVKM. Trimming took 5 bases from V and 0 from J, leaving 14 bases between them. Drawing the rest from reference TRBV28 and TRBJ1-5, the complete variable domain is DVKVTQSSRYLVKRTGEKVFLECVQDMDHENMFWYRQDPGLGLRLIYFSYDVKMKEKGDIPEGYSVSREKKERFSLILESASTNQTSMYLCASSLNGGYSNQPQHFGDGTRLSIL.

The sample holds a few counts of this clone. The V gene is TRBV6-1, the J gene TRBJ1-4; 8 nucleotides align to TRBD1. Germline CDR1 and CDR2: MNHNS and SASEGT. The CDR3 contains 16 residues. Trimming removed 2 bases from V and 8 bases from J; junction bases left unmatched: 10. The CDR3 DNA reads as TGTGCCAGCAGTGAACAATTGGGCAGGGGGCACGAAAAACTGTTTTTT. Translation gives CASSEQLGRGHEKLFF.

This chain connects TRBV6-6 to TRBJ2-1, with unresolved D. This CDR3 is built from 11 residues. CDR1 is MNHNY, CDR2 SVGAGI, per germline (reference sequence). Deletions cut 10 bases from V and 4 bases from J, with 8 bases between. CDR3 residues: CATDSYNEQFF. CDR3 nucleotide sequence: TGTGCCACAGACTCATACAATGAGCAGTTCTTC.

This clone is a singleton in its sample. The chain couples TRBV27 to TRBJ2-5, with D maybe TRBD2 (5 bases). With 2 bases removed from V and 7 bases from J, the gap between germline ends came to 11 bases. The length of the CDR3 is 13 residues. In germline, CDR1 is MNHEY, CDR2 SMNVEV (reference sequence). CDR3 in amino acids: CASSLNNGVTQYF. The CDR3 region has the DNA TGTGCCAGCAGTTTAAACAACGGGGTGACCCAGTACTTC.

In the case of this clone: Germline is not matched at one junction end, which may reflect a read error. This sample includes further DNA sequences coding for the same CDR3. This sequence joins TRBV27 and TRBJ2-6; D may be TRBD1 (5 bases). This CDR3 has 13 amino acids. CDR1 is MNHEY, CDR2 SMNVEV, per germline (reference sequence). The CDR3 DNA follows: TGTGCCAGCATGGGCTCTGGGGCTAACGTCCTGACTTTC. Translating gives CASMGSGANVLTF.